Listed here are 10 T cell receptor beta chains from one sample, sequenced in a study of preoperative IRX-2 immunotherapy in early breast cancer. The data were produced by immunoSEQ multiplex PCR, yet TCRdb's version contains in-frame clones alone and is incomplete. This table holds about 62,000 clones, roughly 94% found once. Treatment meaning: preoperative locoregional IRX-2 cytokine immunotherapy. The material was obtained from a patient treated with IRX-2 immunotherapy. The receptors come from a human donor with breast cancer.

The gene calls are TRBV2 and TRBJ1-1, with TRBD1 identical over 8 bases. The CDR3 contains 14 residues. With V trimmed by 6 bases and J by 8 bases, 11 bases remained unmatched. Germline V gene sequence: CDR1 SNHLY, CDR2 FYNNEI. CDR3 DNA: TGTGCCAGCAGGAATCAGGGGGCTTTGGGGGAAGCTTTCTTT. It translates to CASRNQGALGEAFF.

This chain joins TRBV7-2 and TRBJ1-5, with a weak D call TRBD1 (5 bases). CDR3 length: 14 residues. Germline V lookup: CDR1 SGHTA, CDR2 FQGNSA. V was clipped by 1 base and J by 4 bases, with 8 bases between them. The CDR3 DNA reads TGTGCCAGCAGCTTAGTTAAGGGGAATCAGCCCCAGCATTTT. Protein sequence: CASSLVKGNQPQHF. The variable domain in full, with the rest retrieved from reference TRBV7-2 and TRBJ1-5, is GAGVSQSPSNKVTEKGKDVELRCDPISGHTALYWYRQSLGQGLEFLIYFQGNSAPDKSGLPSDRFSAERTGGSVSTLTIQRTQQEDSAVYLCASSLVKGNQPQHFGDGTRLSIL.

The chain joins TRBV4-1 to TRBJ2-2, with D hard to call. V lost 1 base and J 7 bases, leaving 13 bases between the germline ends. CDR3 size: 15 residues. CDR1 and CDR2 (germline): MGHRA, YSYEKL. The CDR3 region is CASSQVLPYVGELFF. The CDR3, as DNA: TGCGCCAGCAGCCAAGTACTTCCATACGTCGGGGAGCTGTTTTTT.

This chain joins TRBV5-4 and TRBJ2-5, with D hard to call. The CDR3 sequence is 14 residues long. CDR1 and CDR2 from the germline V gene are SGHNT and YYREEE (reference sequence). V was cut by 0 bases and J by 5 bases, with 11 bases left in between. This CDR3 is CASSLDLSGETQYF. CDR3 bases: TGTGCCAGCAGCTTGGACCTAAGTGGGGAGACCCAGTACTTC.

CDR3 coding DNA: TGTGCCAGCAGTGACGACAGGGAAAGTGGATCCTACGAGCAGTACTTC. This sequence encodes CASSDDRESGSYEQYF. V and J are TRBV7-9 and TRBJ2-7; 7 bases line up with TRBD1. This CDR3 comprises 16 residues. Germline lookup yields CDR1 SEHNR and CDR2 FQNEAQ (reference sequence). Trimming at V came to 6 bases and at J to 1 base, leaving 12 bases not matched to a gene.

The chain recombines TRBV6-5 with TRBJ2-5; D possibly corresponds to TRBD2 (5 bases). Germline CDR1 and CDR2: MNHEY and SVGAGI. Trimming took off 4 bases at V and 5 bases at J, with 11 bases between the two ends. There are 13 residues in the CDR3. The CDR3 here is CASSSGLTETQYF. CDR3 DNA sequence: TGTGCCAGCAGTTCCGGACTTACGGAGACCCAGTACTTC.

The table lists this clone with a count of one. V gene TRBV27 combines with J gene TRBJ1-2; maybe TRBD1 (5 bases). With 5 bases removed from V and 8 bases from J, the gap between germline ends came to 12 bases. This CDR3 has 12 residues. The germline V gene has CDR1 MNHEY and CDR2 SMNVEV (reference sequence). DNA for the CDR3: TGTGCCAGCAGTCACCCGGGGGTAGGCTACACCTTC. This encodes CASSHPGVGYTF.

The V gene is TRBV28, the J gene TRBJ2-1; D is undetermined. The CDR3 covers 14 residues. V was trimmed by 3 bases and J by 2 bases, leaving 8 bases between them. Germline V CDR1 and CDR2: MDHEN, SYDVKM. The CDR3: CASSLDLAYNEQFF. CDR3 nucleotide sequence: TGTGCCAGCAGTTTGGATCTCGCCTACAATGAGCAGTTCTTC.

This clone was observed a handful of times. This chain joins TRBV7-2 and TRBJ1-4; possible D gene TRBD1, 5 bases. The germline V gene encodes CDR1 SGHTA and CDR2 FQGNSA. The V and J ends lost 5 bases and 8 bases respectively, with 15 bases between them. The CDR3 consists of 14 residues. The CDR3 DNA reads TGTGCCAGCAGCCGGCGGGGGTTTTCCGAAAAACTGTTTTTT. Translating gives CASSRRGFSEKLFF.

The rearrangement uses TRBV13 and TRBJ1-6, with 9 bases aligning to TRBD1. This CDR3 is built from 16 residues. The V gene end was trimmed by 5 bases and the J gene end by 8 bases; junction bases not matched to a gene: 10. Germline lookup yields CDR1 PRHDT and CDR2 FYEKMQ (reference sequence). The CDR3: CASSNLDRGIYSPLHF. As DNA, the CDR3 is TGTGCCAGCAGCAACCTCGACAGGGGGATATATTCACCCCTCCACTTT.